This TCR beta chain originates from a study of regulatory T cells. Whole-study results and caveats: Patient repertoires had restricted TRB V-J pairs and skewed V and J usage, most in Tregs. Hydrophobic residues at CDR3 positions 6 and 7 were enriched in conventional CD4+ T cells of CD3G-deficient patients.

Primers: 52 TRBV forward and 13 TRBJ reverse. Clones were read by immunoSEQ multiplex PCR, and TCRdb kept only the in-frame ones, dropping some. The table has tens of thousands of clones, roughly 90% seen once. All CD3G-deficient patients showed autoimmunity, more severe in two. Patients aged 2 to 39 years had fewer naive T cells. Sorting split CD4+ cells into CD25-high CD127-low Tregs and CD25-low CD127-high conventional T cells. As to this clone: As yet, its antigen is unknown.

The germline V and J ends were trimmed by 5 bases and 4 bases, with 23 bases remaining between them. Germline lookup yields CDR1 SGHAT and CDR2 FQNNGV. The CDR3 has 17 residues. The source of this sequence is a child under 18 with CD3G deficiency. Sequenced input: conventional CD4+ T cells sorted from blood. This rearrangement joins TRBV11-2 to TRBJ1-1, with TRBD1 as a possible D gene (5 bases). CDR3 nucleotides: TGTGCCAGCAGCCCCTCCCGGCGGGGGGGACCGAGCACTGAAGCTTTCTTT. Its translation is CASSPSRRGGPSTEAFF.